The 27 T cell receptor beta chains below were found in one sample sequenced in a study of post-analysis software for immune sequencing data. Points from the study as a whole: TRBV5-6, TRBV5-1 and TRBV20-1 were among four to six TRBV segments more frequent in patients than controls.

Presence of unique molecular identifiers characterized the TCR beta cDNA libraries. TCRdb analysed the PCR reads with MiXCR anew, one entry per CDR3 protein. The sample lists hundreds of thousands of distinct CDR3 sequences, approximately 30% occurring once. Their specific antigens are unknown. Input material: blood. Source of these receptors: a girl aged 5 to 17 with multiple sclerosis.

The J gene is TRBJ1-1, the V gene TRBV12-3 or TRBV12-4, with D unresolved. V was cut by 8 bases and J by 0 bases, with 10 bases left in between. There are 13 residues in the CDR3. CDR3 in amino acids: CASGSAMNTEAFF. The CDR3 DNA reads TGTGCCAGCGGGTCCGCGATGAACACTGAAGCTTTCTTT.

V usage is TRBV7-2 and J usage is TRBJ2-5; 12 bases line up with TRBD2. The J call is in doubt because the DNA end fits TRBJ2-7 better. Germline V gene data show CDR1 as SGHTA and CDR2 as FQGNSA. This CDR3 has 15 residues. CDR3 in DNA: TGTGCCAGCAGCTCCCAGACTAGCGGGAGCTACGAGCAGTACTTC. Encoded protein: CASSSQTSGSYEQYF.

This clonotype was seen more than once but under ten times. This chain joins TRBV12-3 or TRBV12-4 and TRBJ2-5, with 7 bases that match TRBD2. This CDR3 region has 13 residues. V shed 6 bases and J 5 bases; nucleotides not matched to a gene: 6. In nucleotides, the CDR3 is TGTGCCAGCAGCTTACACGGGAGGGAGACCCAGTACTTC. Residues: CASSLHGRETQYF.

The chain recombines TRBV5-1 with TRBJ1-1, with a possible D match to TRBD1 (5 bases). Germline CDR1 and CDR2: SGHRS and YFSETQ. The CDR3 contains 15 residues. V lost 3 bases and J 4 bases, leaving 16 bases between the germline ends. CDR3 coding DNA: TGCGCCAGCAGCTCGTTAGTTTCAGGGAGCACTGAAGCTTTCTTT. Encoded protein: CASSSLVSGSTEAFF.

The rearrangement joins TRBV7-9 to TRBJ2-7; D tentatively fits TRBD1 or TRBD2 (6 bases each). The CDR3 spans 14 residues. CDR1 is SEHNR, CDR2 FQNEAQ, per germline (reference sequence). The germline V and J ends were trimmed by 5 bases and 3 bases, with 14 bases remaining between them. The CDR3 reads CASSTNGGHYEQYF. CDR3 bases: TGTGCCAGCAGCACCAACGGGGGACACTACGAGCAGTACTTC.

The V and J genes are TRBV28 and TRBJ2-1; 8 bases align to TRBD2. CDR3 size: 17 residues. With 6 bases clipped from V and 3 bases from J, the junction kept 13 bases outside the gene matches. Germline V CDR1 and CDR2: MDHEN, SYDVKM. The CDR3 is CASSTHLSGTYYNEQFF. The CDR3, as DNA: TGTGCCAGCAGCACCCACCTTAGCGGGACCTACTACAATGAGCAGTTCTTC.

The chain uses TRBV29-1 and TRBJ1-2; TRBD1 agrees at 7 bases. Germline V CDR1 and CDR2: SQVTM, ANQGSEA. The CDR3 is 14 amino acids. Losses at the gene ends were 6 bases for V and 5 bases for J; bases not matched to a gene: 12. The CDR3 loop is CSVSTGQSFYGYTF. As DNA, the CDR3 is TGCAGCGTCAGCACGGGACAGAGTTTTTATGGCTACACCTTC.

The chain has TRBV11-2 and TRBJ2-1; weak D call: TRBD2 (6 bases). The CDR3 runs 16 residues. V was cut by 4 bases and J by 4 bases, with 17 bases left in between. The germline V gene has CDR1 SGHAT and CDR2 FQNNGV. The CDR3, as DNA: TGTGCCAGCAGCTCATTCACGGGGGAGCAATACAATGAGCAGTTCTTC. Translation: CASSSFTGEQYNEQFF. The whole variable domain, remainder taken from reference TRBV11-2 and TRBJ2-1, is EAGVAQSPRYKIIEKRQSVAFWCNPISGHATLYWYQQILGQGPKLLIQFQNNGVVDDSQLPKDRFSAERLKGVDSTLKIQPAKLEDSAVYLCASSSFTGEQYNEQFFGPGTRLTVL.

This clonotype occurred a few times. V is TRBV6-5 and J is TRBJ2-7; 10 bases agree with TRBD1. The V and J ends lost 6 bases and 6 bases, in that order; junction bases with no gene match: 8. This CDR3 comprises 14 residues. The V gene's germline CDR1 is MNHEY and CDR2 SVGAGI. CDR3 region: CASRSTGGFSEQYF. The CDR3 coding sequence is TGTGCCAGCAGATCGACAGGGGGCTTCAGCGAGCAGTACTTC.

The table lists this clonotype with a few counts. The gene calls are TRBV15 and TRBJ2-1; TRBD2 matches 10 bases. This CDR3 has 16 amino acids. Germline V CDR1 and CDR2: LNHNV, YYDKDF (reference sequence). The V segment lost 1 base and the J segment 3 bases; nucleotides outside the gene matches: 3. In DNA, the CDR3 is TGTGCCACCAGCAGAGTCCTAGCGGGGGTCTACAATGAGCAGTTCTTC. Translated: CATSRVLAGVYNEQFF.

The CDR3 here is CASSEGPTYEQYF. CDR3 DNA sequence: TGTGCCAGCAGTGAGGGACCGACCTACGAGCAGTACTTC. The chain uses TRBV2 and TRBJ2-7; D may be TRBD1 or TRBD2 (5 bases each). Trimming pared 3 bases from V and 2 bases from J, leaving 8 bases between. The CDR3 has 13 residues. Germline assignment: CDR1 SNHLY and CDR2 FYNNEI. Variable domain in full (rest from reference TRBV2 and TRBJ2-7): EPEVTQTPSHQVTQMGQEVILRCVPISNHLYFYWYRQILGQKVEFLVSFYNNEISEKSEIFDDQFSVERPDGSNFTLKIRSTKLEDSAMYFCASSEGPTYEQYFGPGTRLTVT.

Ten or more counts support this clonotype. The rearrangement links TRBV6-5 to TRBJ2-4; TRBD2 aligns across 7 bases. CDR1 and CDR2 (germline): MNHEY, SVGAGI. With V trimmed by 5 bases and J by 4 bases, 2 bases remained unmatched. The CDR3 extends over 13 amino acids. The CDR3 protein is CASSPGGKNIQYF. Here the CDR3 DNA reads TGTGCCAGCAGTCCGGGGGGAAAAAACATTCAGTACTTC.

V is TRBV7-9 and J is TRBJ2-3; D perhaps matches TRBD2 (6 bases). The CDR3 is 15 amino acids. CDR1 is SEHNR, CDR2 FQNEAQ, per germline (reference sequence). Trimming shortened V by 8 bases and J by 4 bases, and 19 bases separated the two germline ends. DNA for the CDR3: TGTGCCAGCGGCGACGGACGAGCTAGCGCAGATACGCAGTATTTT. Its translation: CASGDGRASADTQYF.

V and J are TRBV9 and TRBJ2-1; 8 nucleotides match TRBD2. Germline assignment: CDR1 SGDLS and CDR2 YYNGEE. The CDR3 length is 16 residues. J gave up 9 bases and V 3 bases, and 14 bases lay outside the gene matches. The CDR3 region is CASSDPGGAGAREQFF. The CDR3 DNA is TGTGCCAGCAGCGACCCCGGGGGAGCGGGAGCCCGTGAGCAGTTCTTC.

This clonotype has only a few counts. The CDR3 region has the DNA TGTGCCAGCAGCCTATATCTAATCCAGACCCAGTACTTC. Amino acids: CASSLYLIQTQYF. The chain links TRBV7-2 to TRBJ2-5; D gene unclear. V dropped 5 bases and J dropped 6 bases, with 13 bases sitting between them. The CDR3 is 13 amino acids. From germline, CDR1 is SGHTA and CDR2 FQGNSA. The full variable domain, completed using reference TRBV7-2 and TRBJ2-5, is GAGVSQSPSNKVTEKGKDVELRCDPISGHTALYWYRQSLGQGLEFLIYFQGNSAPDKSGLPSDRFSAERTGGSVSTLTIQRTQQEDSAVYLCASSLYLIQTQYFGPGTRLLVL.

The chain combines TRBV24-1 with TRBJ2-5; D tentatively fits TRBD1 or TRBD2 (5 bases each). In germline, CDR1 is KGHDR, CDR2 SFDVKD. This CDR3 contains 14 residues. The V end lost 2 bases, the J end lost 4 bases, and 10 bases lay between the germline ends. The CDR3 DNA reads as TGTGCCACCAGTGATTACCGGGGACGAGAGACCCAGTACTTC. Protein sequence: CATSDYRGRETQYF.

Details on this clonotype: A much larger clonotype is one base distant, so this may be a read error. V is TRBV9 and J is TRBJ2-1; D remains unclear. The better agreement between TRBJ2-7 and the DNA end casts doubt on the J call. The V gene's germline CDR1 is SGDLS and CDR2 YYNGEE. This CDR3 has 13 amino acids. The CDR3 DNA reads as TGTGCCAGCAGTCGGAGTTCCTACAATGAGCAGTACTTC. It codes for CASSRSSYNEQYF.

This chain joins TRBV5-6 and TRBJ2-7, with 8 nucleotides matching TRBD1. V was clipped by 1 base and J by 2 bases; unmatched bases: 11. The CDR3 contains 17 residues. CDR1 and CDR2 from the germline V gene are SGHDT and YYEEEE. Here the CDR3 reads CASSLFFGTGDTYEQYF. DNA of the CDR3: TGTGCCAGCAGCTTGTTTTTTGGGACAGGAGATACCTACGAGCAGTACTTC.

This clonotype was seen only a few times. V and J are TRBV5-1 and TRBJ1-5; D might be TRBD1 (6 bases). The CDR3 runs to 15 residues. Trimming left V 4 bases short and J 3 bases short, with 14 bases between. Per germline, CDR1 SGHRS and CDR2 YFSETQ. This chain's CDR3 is CASSQTGQPNQPQHF. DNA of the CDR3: TGCGCCAGCAGCCAGACCGGACAGCCCAATCAGCCCCAGCATTTT.

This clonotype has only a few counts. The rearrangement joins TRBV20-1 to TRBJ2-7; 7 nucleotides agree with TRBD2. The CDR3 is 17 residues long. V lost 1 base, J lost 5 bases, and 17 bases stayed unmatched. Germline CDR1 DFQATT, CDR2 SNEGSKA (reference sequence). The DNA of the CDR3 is TGCAGTGCTAGAGCCGGAGTGGTGGCGGGAGCAGGGCACGAGCAGTACTTC. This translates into CSARAGVVAGAGHEQYF.

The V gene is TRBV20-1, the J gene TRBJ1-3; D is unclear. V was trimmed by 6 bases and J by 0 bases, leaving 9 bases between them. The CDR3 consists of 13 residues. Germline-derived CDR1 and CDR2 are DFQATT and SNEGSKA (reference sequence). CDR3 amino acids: CSAESPSGNTIYF. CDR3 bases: TGCAGTGCAGAGAGTCCCTCTGGAAACACCATATATTTT.

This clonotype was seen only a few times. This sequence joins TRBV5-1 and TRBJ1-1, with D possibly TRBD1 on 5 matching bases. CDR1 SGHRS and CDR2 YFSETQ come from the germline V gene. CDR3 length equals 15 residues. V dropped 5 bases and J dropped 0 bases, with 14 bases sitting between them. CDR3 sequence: CASRVWGGLNTEAFF. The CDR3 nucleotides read TGCGCCAGCAGAGTTTGGGGGGGGTTGAACACTGAAGCTTTCTTT.

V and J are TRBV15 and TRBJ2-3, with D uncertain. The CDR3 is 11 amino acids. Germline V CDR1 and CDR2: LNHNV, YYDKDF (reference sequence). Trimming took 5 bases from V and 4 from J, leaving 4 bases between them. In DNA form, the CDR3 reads TGTGCCACCAGCGAGGCAGATACGCAGTATTTT. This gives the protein CATSEADTQYF.

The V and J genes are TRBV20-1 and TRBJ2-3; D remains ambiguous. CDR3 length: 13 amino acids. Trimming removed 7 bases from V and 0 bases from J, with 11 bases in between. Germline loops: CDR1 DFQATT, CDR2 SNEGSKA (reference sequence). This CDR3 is CSVGRPSTDTQYF. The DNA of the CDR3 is TGCAGTGTAGGGCGGCCTAGCACAGATACGCAGTATTTT.

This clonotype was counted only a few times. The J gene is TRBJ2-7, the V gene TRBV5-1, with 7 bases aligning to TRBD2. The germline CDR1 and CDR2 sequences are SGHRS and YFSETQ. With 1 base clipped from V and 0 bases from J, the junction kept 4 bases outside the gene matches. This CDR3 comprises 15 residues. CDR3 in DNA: TGCGCCAGCAGCTTGATCGGGGAGGGCTCCTACGAGCAGTACTTC. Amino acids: CASSLIGEGSYEQYF.

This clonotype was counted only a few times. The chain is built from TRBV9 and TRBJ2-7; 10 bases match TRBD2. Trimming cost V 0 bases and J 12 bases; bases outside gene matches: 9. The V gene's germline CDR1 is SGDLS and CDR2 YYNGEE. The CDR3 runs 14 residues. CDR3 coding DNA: TGTGCCAGCAGCGTAGCAGCAGCGGGAGGGCAAGTGTACTTC. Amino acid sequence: CASSVAAAGGQVYF.

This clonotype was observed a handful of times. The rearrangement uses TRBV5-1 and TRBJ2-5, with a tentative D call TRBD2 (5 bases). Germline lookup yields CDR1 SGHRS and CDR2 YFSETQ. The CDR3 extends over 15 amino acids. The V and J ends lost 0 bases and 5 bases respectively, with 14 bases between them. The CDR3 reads CASSLEDYPQETQYF. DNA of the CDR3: TGCGCCAGCAGCTTGGAAGACTACCCCCAGGAGACCCAGTACTTC. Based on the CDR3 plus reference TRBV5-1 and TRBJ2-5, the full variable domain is KAGVTQTPRYLIKTRGQQVTLSCSPISGHRSVSWYQQTPGQGLQFLFEYFSETQRNKGNFPGRFSGRQFSNSRSEMNVSTLELGDSALYLCASSLEDYPQETQYFGPGTRLLVL.